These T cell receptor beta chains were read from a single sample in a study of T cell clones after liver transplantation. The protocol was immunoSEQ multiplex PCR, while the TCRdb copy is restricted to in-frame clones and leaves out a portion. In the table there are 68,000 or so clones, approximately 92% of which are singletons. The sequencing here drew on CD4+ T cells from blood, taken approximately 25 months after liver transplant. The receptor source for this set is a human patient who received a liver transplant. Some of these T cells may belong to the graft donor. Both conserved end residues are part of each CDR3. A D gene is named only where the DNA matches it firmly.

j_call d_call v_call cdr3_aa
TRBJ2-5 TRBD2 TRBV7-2 CASSLGLAGGQETQYF
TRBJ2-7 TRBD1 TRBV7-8 CASSLGGTGIYEQYF
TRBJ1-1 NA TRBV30 CAWNEVNMNTEAFF
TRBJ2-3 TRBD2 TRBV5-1 CASSLARLAGDTDTQYF
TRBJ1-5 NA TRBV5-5 CASSFRGSNQPQHF
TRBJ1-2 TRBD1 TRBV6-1 CASSPTTGARGYTF
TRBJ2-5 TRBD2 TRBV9 CASSVSSGRAGETQYF
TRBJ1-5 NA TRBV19 CASSSSVGQPQHF
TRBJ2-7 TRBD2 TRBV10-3 CATRLAGEQYF
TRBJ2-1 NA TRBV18 CASSLLTSFDEQFF
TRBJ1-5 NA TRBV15 CATSPSPSGNQPQHF
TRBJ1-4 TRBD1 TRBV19 CASSTAGGRMDEKLFF
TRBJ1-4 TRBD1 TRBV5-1 CASSLEAGTGGTNEKLFF
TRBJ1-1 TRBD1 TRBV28 CASRFPAGQGAATEAFF
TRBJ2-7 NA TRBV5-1 CASSLELSEQYF
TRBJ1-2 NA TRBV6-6 CASSYLGRDDYTF
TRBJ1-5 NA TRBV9 CASSQLVFLTPPGGNQPQHF
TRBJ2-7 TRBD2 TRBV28 CASSSRTVAGFPGLYEQYF
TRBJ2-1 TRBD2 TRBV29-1 CSAPKRDGNEQFF
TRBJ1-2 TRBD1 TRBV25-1 CTSSGTVIQHGYTF
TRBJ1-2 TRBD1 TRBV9 CASSPQTGWGYTF
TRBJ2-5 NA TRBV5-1 CASSAQETQYF
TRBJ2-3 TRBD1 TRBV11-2 CASSFTGTGGTDTQYF
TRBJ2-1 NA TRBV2 CASSEELPSEQFF
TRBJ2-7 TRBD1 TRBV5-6 CASSLGRRTGGLGQYF
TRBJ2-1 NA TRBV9 CASSVGGDWGSYNEQFF
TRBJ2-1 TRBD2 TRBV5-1 CASSPDPSGDYNEQFF
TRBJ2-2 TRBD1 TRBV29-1 CSDRDRGDTGELFF
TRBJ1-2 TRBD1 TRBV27 CASSPDRDREYYGYTF
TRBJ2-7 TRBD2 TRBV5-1 CASSLVITSGAYEQYF
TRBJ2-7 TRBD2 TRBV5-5 CASSFQAGVDEQYF
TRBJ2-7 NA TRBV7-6 CASSLVPYEQYF
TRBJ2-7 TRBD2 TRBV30 CAWRREGSSYEQYF
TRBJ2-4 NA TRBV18 CASSPPSGDKNIQYF
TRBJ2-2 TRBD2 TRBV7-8 CASIHGTKNTGELFF
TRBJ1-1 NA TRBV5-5 CASSLWGMNTEAFF
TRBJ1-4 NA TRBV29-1 CSVESGQREKLFF
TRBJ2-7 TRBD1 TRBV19 CASSNIRRQGSYEQYF
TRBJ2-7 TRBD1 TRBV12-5 CASGSPPTGTGVTYEQYF
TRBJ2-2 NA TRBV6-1 CASRFRDGELFF
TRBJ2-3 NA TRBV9 CASSAHNTDTQYF
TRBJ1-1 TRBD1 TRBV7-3 CASSPSPGQGTEAFF
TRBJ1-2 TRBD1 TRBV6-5 CASTKRGGNNYGYTF
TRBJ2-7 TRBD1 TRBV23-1 CASRNHRGVTYEQYF
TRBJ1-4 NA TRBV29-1 CSVETQTNEKLFF
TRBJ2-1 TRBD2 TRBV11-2 CASSRLGGRAGDEQFF
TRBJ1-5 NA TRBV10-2 CASSESSAGSQPQHF
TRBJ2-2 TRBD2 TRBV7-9 CASSPRSPGGPAGELFF
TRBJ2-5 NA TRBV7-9 CASSLRAGGRQETQYF